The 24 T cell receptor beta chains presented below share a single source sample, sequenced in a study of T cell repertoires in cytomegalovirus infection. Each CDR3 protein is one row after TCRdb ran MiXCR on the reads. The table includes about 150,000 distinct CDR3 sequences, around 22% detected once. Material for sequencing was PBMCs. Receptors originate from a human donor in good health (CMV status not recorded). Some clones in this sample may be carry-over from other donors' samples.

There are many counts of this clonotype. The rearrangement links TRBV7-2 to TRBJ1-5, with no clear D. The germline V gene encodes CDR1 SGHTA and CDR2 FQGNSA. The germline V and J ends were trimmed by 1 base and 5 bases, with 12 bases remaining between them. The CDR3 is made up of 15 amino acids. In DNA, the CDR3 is TGTGCCAGCAGCTTAGATAGGGATGGGTATCAGCCCCAGCATTTT. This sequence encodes CASSLDRDGYQPQHF.

The CDR3 DNA reads TGTGCCAGCAGTGATCCCCCCTACGGGCAGGGAACGTACACCGGGGAGCTGTTTTTT. It translates to CASSDPPYGQGTYTGELFF. The chain carries TRBV9 and TRBJ2-2; the D gene is possibly TRBD1 (5 bases). Looked up from germline, CDR1 is SGDLS and CDR2 is YYNGEE. The CDR3 loop spans 19 amino acids. Trimming removed 5 bases from V and 3 bases from J, with 26 bases in between. Drawing the rest from reference TRBV9 and TRBJ2-2, the complete variable domain is DSGVTQTPKHLITATGQRVTLRCSPRSGDLSVYWYQQSLDQGLQFLIQYYNGEERAKGNILERFSAQQFPDLHSELNLSSLELGDSALYFCASSDPPYGQGTYTGELFFGEGSRLTVL.

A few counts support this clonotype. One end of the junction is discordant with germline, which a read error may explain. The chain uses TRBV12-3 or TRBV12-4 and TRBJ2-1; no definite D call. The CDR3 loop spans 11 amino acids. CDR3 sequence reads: CASSFGSFTGF. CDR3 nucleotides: TGTGCCAGCAGTTTCGGGTCTTTTACCGGCTTC.

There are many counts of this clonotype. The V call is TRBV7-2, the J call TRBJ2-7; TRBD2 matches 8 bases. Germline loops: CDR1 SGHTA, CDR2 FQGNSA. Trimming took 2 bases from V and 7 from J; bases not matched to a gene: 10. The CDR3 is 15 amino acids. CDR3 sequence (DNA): TGTGCCAGCAGCTTATCAGGTAGCGGGATAAATGAGCAGTACTTC. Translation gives CASSLSGSGINEQYF.

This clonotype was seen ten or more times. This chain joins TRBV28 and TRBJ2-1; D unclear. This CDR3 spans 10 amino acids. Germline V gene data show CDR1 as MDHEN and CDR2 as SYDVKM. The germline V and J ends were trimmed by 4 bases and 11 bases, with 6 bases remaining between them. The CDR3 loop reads CASSSGKQFF. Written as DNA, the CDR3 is TGTGCCAGCAGTTCCGGAAAGCAGTTCTTC.

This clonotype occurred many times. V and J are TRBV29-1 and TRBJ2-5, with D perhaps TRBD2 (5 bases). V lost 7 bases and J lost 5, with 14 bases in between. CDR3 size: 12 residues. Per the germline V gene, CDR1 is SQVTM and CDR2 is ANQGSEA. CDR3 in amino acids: CSGESPGETQYF. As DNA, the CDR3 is TGCAGCGGGGAGTCTCCGGGGGAGACCCAGTACTTC.

This chain's CDR3 is CASSLAERTQYF. CDR3 nucleotide sequence: TGTGCCAGCAGTTTAGCGGAACGGACCCAGTACTTC. The chain carries TRBV28 and TRBJ2-5; no definite D call. Germline-derived CDR1 and CDR2 are MDHEN and SYDVKM. This CDR3 spans 12 amino acids. Trimming shortened V by 2 bases and J by 7 bases, and 8 bases separated the two germline ends.

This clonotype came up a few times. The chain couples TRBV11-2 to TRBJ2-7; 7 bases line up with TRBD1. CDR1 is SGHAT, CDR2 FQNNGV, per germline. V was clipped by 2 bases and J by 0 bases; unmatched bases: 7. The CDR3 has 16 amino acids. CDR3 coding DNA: TGTGCCAGCAGCTTATATCGACAGGGCCGCTCCTACGAGCAGTACTTC. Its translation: CASSLYRQGRSYEQYF.

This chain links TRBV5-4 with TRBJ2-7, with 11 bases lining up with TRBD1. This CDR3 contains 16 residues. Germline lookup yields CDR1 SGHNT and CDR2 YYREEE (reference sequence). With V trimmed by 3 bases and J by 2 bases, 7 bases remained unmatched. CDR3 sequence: CASSWDRDRGTYEQYF. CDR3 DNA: TGTGCCAGCAGCTGGGACCGGGACAGGGGGACCTACGAGCAGTACTTC. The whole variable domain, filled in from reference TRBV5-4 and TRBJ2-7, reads ETGVTQSPTHLIKTRGQQVTLRCSSQSGHNTVSWYQQALGQGPQFIFQYYREEENGRGNFPPRFSGLQFPNYSSELNVNALELDDSALYLCASSWDRDRGTYEQYFGPGTRLTVT.

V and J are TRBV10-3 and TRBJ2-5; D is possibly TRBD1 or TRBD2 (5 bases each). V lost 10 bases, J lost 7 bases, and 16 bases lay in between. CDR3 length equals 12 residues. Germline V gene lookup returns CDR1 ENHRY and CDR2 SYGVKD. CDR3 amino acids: CATGGYQGTQYF. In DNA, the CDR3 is TGTGCCACAGGAGGCTACCAGGGGACCCAGTACTTC.

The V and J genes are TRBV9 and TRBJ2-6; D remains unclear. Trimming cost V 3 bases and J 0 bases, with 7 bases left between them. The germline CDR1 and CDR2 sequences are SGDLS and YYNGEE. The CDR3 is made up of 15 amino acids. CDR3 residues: CASSGSSSGANVLTF. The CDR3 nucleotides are TGTGCCAGCAGCGGGAGTAGCTCTGGGGCCAACGTCCTGACTTTC. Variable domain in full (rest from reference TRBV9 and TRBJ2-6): DSGVTQTPKHLITATGQRVTLRCSPRSGDLSVYWYQQSLDQGLQFLIQYYNGEERAKGNILERFSAQQFPDLHSELNLSSLELGDSALYFCASSGSSSGANVLTFGAGSRLTVL.

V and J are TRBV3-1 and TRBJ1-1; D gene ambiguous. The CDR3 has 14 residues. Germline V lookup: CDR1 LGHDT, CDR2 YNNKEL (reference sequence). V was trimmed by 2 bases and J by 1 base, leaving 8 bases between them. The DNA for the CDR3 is TGTGCCAGCAGCCAACGAGGAAAGAACACTGAAGCTTTCTTT. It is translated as CASSQRGKNTEAFF.

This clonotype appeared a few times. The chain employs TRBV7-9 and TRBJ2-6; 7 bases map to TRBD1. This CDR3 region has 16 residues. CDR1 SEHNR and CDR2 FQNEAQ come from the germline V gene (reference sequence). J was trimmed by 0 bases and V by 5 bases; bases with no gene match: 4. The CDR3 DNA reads TGTGCCAGCAGCACGACAGGGTTCTCTGGGGCCAACGTCCTGACTTTC. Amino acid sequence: CASSTTGFSGANVLTF. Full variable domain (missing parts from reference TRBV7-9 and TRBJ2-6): DTGVSQNPRHKITKRGQNVTFRCDPISEHNRLYWYRQTLGQGPEFLTYFQNEAQLEKSRLLSDRFSAERPKGSFSTLEIQRTEQGDSAMYLCASSTTGFSGANVLTFGAGSRLTVL.

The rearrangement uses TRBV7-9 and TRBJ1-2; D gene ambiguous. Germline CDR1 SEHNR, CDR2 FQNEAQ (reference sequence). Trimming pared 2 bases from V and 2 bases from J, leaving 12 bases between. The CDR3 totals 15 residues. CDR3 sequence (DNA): TGTGCCAGCAGCTTATACGAGTTATCCAACTATGGCTACACCTTC. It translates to CASSLYELSNYGYTF.

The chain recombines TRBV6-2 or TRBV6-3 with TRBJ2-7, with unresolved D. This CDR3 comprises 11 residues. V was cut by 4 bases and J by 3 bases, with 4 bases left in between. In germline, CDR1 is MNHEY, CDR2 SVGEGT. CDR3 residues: CASSSNYEQYF. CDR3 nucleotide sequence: TGTGCCAGCAGTTCCAACTACGAGCAGTACTTC.

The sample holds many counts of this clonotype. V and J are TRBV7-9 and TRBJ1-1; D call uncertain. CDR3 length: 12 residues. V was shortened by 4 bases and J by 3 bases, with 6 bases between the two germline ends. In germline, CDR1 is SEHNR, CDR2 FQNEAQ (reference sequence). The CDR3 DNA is TGTGCCAGCAGCTCCGGGTACACTGAAGCTTTCTTT. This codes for CASSSGYTEAFF.

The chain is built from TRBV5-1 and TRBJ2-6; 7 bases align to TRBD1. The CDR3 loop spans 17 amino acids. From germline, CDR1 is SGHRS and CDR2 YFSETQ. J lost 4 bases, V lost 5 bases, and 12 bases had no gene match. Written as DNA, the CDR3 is TGCGCCAGCAGTTATTATGCACAGGGGACCGGGGCCAACGTCCTGACTTTC. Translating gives CASSYYAQGTGANVLTF.

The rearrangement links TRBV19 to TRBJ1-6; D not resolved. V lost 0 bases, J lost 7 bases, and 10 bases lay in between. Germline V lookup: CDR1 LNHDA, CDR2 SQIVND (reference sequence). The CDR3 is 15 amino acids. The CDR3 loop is CASSIDRTENSPLHF. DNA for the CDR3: TGTGCCAGTAGTATAGATCGGACGGAAAATTCACCCCTCCACTTT. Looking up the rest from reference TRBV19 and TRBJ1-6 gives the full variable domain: DGGITQSPKYLFRKEGQNVTLSCEQNLNHDAMYWYRQDPGQGLRLIYYSQIVNDFQKGDIAEGYSVSREKKESFPLTVTSAQKNPTAFYLCASSIDRTENSPLHFGNGTRLTVT.

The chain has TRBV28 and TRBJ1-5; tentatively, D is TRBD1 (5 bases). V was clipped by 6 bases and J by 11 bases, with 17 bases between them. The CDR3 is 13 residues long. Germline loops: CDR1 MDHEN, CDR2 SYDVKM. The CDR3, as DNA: TGTGCCAGCAGGCTCGACAGATCTCAAGCCCAGCATTTT. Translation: CASRLDRSQAQHF.

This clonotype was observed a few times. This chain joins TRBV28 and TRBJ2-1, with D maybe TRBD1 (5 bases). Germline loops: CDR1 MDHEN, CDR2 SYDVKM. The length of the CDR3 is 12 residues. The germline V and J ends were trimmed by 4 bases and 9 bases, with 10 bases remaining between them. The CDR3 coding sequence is TGTGCCAGCAGTTCCTTGGGGCTTGAGCAGTTCTTC. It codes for CASSSLGLEQFF.

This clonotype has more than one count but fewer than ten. The CDR3 nucleotides read TGTGCCAGCAGTTTACGTGGGAGGTCTAACACTGAAGCTTTCTTT. It is translated as CASSLRGRSNTEAFF. The chain uses TRBV12-3 or TRBV12-4 and TRBJ1-1; no firm D call. The V gene lost 2 bases and the J gene lost 2 bases, with 12 bases spanning the gap. This CDR3 spans 15 amino acids.

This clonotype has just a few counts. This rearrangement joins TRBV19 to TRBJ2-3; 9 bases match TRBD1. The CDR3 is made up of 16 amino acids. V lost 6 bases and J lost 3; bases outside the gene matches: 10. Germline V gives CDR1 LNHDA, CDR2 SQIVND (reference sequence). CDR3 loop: CASRAPGTGMTDTQYF. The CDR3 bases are TGTGCCAGTAGAGCCCCCGGGACAGGGATGACAGATACGCAGTATTTT.

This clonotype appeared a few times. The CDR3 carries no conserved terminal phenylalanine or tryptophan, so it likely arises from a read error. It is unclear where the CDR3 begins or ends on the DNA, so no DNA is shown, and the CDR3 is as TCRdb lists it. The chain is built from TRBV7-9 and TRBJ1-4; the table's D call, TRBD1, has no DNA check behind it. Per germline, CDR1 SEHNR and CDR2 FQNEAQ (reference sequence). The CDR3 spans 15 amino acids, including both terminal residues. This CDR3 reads CASSLEASVSAPEGV.

In nucleotides, the CDR3 is TGTGCCAGCTCACCATTGGACAGCAATCAGCCCCAGCATTTT. Translation gives CASSPLDSNQPQHF. This chain joins TRBV18 and TRBJ1-5; no firm D call. Germline V lookup: CDR1 KGHSH, CDR2 LQKENI. This CDR3 spans 14 amino acids. V was shortened by 2 bases and J by 1 base, with 6 bases between the two germline ends.